One sample yielded the 3 T cell receptor beta chains listed below, sequenced in a study of patients and donors after allogeneic stem cell transplantation. TCRdb analysed the RT-PCR reads with MiXCR anew, one entry per CDR3 protein. Of 50,000 to 60,000 distinct CDR3 sequences listed, roughly 14% are singletons. The sequenced material came from blood, either unsorted or a sorted T cell fraction (not recorded which). The receptor source for this set is a human donor who was either an allogeneic HSCT recipient or a stem cell or donor lymphocyte infusion donor (not recorded which). It is not recorded whose cells these are; they may come from a transplant donor.

V is TRBV7-8 and J is TRBJ2-1; TRBD2 matches at 8 bases. The trim removed 2 bases at V and 4 bases at J, leaving 7 bases unmatched. This CDR3 is built from 16 residues. Germline CDR1 reads SGHVS; CDR2 reads FQNEAQ. CDR3 residues: CASSLTLPGGYNEQFF. In DNA, the CDR3 is TGTGCCAGCAGCTTAACCCTCCCGGGAGGGTACAATGAGCAGTTCTTC.

The chain uses TRBV5-4 and TRBJ1-5; possible D gene TRBD1, 6 bases. CDR1 SGHNT and CDR2 YYREEE come from the germline V gene (reference sequence). This CDR3 contains 14 residues. Trimming cost V 4 bases and J 3 bases, with 11 bases left between them. The CDR3 DNA follows: TGTGCCAGCAGCAACGGACAGTCCAATCAGCCCCAGCATTTT. Translating gives CASSNGQSNQPQHF. Looking up the rest from reference TRBV5-4 and TRBJ1-5 gives the full variable domain: ETGVTQSPTHLIKTRGQQVTLRCSSQSGHNTVSWYQQALGQGPQFIFQYYREEENGRGNFPPRFSGLQFPNYSSELNVNALELDDSALYLCASSNGQSNQPQHFGDGTRLSIL.

The V call is TRBV27, the J call TRBJ1-5; 8 bases line up with TRBD1. This CDR3 contains 16 residues. Germline values: CDR1 MNHEY, CDR2 SMNVEV (reference sequence). The ends lost 0 bases at V and 0 bases at J; junction bases unmatched: 1. The CDR3 reads CASSLSGQGSNQPQHF. CDR3 bases: TGTGCCAGCAGTTTATCTGGACAGGGTAGCAATCAGCCCCAGCATTTT.